The clone carrying this T cell receptor (beta chain) was counted between two and nine times. Its antigen is unidentified. This entry comes from a study of cytomegalovirus exposure and HLA in healthy donors. About the research overall: Genotyping of roughly 400 donors showed that around 81% belonged to the Caucasian-associated ancestry cluster. Study-wide results and limits: A missense variant in DCLRE1C was later tied to TCR beta V- and J-gene trimming. Most CMV-associated TCR beta chains were later found to appear HLA-restricted.

Vbeta (60) and Jbeta (13) primers were used in the PCR. Libraries were prepared by immunoSEQ multiplex PCR; TCRdb keeps only in-frame clonotypes and omits some of them. The sample has roughly 110,000 clones, 55% to 85% seen once. Germline values: CDR1 SGHRS, CDR2 YFSETQ. The CDR3 is made up of 15 amino acids. V dropped 0 bases and J dropped 7 bases, with 16 bases sitting between them. The chain employs TRBV5-1 and TRBJ1-1; D remains ambiguous. The sequenced sample was PBMCs. The receptor was isolated from a young man in good health and CMV-seronegative. CDR3 DNA: TGCGCCAGCAGCTTGGGGGAGGTCGCAGGTCGTGAAGCTTTCTTT. Residues: CASSLGEVAGREAFF.